The rows below give T cell receptor beta chains drawn from one sample of a study of T-cell memory formation after mild COVID-19. Via MiXCR, TCRdb re-called the 5' RACE reads, giving one row per CDR3 protein. In the table there are roughly 550,000 distinct CDR3 sequences, about 20% of which are singletons. The sample comprised PBMCs or a T cell subset sorted from them (not recorded which). The receptor source for this set is an adult woman who had mild COVID-19 (a few samples of this study predate the infection). Cell type and time point are not known. Both conserved end residues are part of each CDR3. The order of the fields is V gene, CDR3 protein.

>TRBV5-1
CASSPGQSRNEQFF
>TRBV19
CASSMMTGGQPQHF
>TRBV7-6
CASSSRSGGDYEQYF
>TRBV12-3/TRBV12-4
CASSDLGSSYEQYF
>TRBV14
CASSQVGTNEQFF
>TRBV7-3
CASSSSGGALSHEQFF
>TRBV29-1
CSVEDREGQPNYGYTF
>TRBV5-4
CASSSDRGVGNTEAFF
>TRBV24-1
CATSDSPGQGSYTQYF
>TRBV12-3/TRBV12-4
CASSPQTGTEYNEQFF
>TRBV30
CAWSAGGYGYGYTF
>TRBV20-1
CSARQEAWNSPLHF
>TRBV7-3
CASSPTGTSGNYEQYF
>TRBV24-1
CATSGRFQGETQYF
>TRBV20-1
CSARDRTRNYGYTF
>TRBV12-3/TRBV12-4
CASSLPGEMNTEAFF
>TRBV13
CASSSPRTSAYEQYF
>TRBV5-1
CASQLAWDNEQFF
>TRBV15
CATHGLAGEETQYF
>TRBV4-1
CASSLRQGAGAYEQYF
>TRBV5-1
CASSGGAQETQYF
>TRBV7-8
CASSPGHLGNSPLHF
>TRBV4-3
CASSQAFIAKNIQYF
>TRBV5-8
CASSPVGGRSEAFF
>TRBV30
CAWSVLGNYGYTF
>TRBV5-1
CASSRIAGGKNIQYF
>TRBV7-3
CASSSGLAGIRETQYF
>TRBV2
CASSGRPQGSTDTQYF
>TRBV20-1
CSARDTVANEKLFF
>TRBV3-1
CASSQTRGGLGTYEQYF
>TRBV12-3/TRBV12-4
CASSLDRGASAFF
>TRBV3-1
CAVRGQGANTGELFF
>TRBV7-6
CASSLQEGARFGYTF
>TRBV5-1
CASSASGRADTQYF
>TRBV12-3/TRBV12-4
CASTPPRLGASTEAFF
>TRBV6-2/TRBV6-3
CASRKSYEQYF
>TRBV7-9
CASSPPSSGGDIQYF
>TRBV11-3
CASSLGDFYEQYF
>TRBV7-9
CASSLAPLRADTQYF
>TRBV5-1
CASSMGQGNTEAFF
>TRBV7-9
CASRPRRPSELFF
>TRBV7-2
CASSLAPGGLPGRFQYF
>TRBV7-9
CASSWGLAGPSRTGELFF
>TRBV6-5
CASSRTGPNEKLFF
>TRBV20-1
CSATRDTYTGELFF
>TRBV24-1
CATSDWGSRGNEQFF
>TRBV27
CASSFRLVGGQFTGELFF
>TRBV12-3/TRBV12-4
CASSFGATGSPLHF
>TRBV13
CASQTRGADQPQHF
>TRBV28
CASRREERRAFF
>TRBV5-1
CASSLAADGDTGELFF
>TRBV13
CASSLEGGGRPGQFF
>TRBV5-1
CASSPGLTGGEQFF
>TRBV5-1
CASSFREEQYF
>TRBV19
CASSIFQGAGANVLTF